This T cell receptor beta chain was obtained from a study of OX40 agonist ivuxolimab in advanced cancers. Overall study results and limits: There were, on average, more expanded clones in CD8+ T cells than in CD4+. At doses 0.1 to 3.0 mg/kg, CD4+ and CD8+ clones expanded. Expanded peripheral T-cell antigen specificity went undetermined.

Produced via immunoSEQ multiplex PCR; TCRdb's table is partial and in-frame only. The data contain tens of thousands of clones, around 90% of them singletons. Details on this clone: Antigen: not known.

Between the trimmed V and J ends, which lost 6 bases and 3 bases, there was a span of 14 bases. The CDR3 is 14 amino acids. Germline V gene lookup returns CDR1 LGHNA and CDR2 YNFKEQ. The V call is TRBV4-2, the J call TRBJ1-1; D call uncertain. The sequenced sample was CD4+ or CD8+ T cells sorted from blood, obtained in a trial of the OX40 agonist ivuxolimab. This TCR was recovered from an adult with an advanced solid tumor such as melanoma, head and neck, liver or kidney cancer. CDR3 DNA sequence: TGTGCCAGCAGAGCACACGAAGGGTACACTGAAGCTTTCTTT. Translating gives CASRAHEGYTEAFF.